These 5 T cell receptor beta chains were sequenced from one sample in a study of low-dose radiotherapy and immunotherapy resistance in tumors. Priming of first-strand cDNA relied on TRAV- and TRBV-specific primers (covering alpha and beta chains). The TCRs were subjected to amplification over 20 PCR cycles employing a constant-region primer in conjunction with a V-primer adapter. MiXCR, run by TCRdb on the reads, gives a single entry per CDR3 protein. The sample records under 95,000 distinct CDR3 sequences, about a sixth being singletons. Time point in this sample: before trial treatment. Sample: PBMCs, taken before treatment. Receptor source: a male donor with prostate cancer.

This clonotype was seen at least ten times. The chain is built from TRBV20-1 and TRBJ2-5, with D maybe TRBD2 (7 bases). V was clipped by 0 bases and J by 4 bases, with 18 bases between them. Looked up from germline, CDR1 is DFQATT and CDR2 is SNEGSKA (reference sequence). CDR3 size: 16 residues. CDR3 in DNA: TGCAGTGCTAGAGATCTTAGGGGGGGGCCAGGAGAGACCCAGTACTTC. Its protein is CSARDLRGGPGETQYF.

In this sample, this clonotype turned up many times. This chain links TRBV7-8 with TRBJ2-1; TRBD1 is a possible D gene (6 bases). This CDR3 is built from 14 residues. Germline V CDR1 and CDR2: SGHVS, FQNEAQ. Trimming removed 3 bases from V and 7 bases from J, with 13 bases in between. DNA of the CDR3: TGTGCCAGCAGCTTTTCTACAGGGTTGAATGAGCAGTTCTTC. Encoded protein: CASSFSTGLNEQFF. Full variable domain (rest looked up from reference TRBV7-8 and TRBJ2-1): GAGVSQSPRYKVAKRGQDVALRCDPISGHVSLFWYQQALGQGPEFLTYFQNEAQLDKSGLPSDRFFAERPEGSVSTLKIQRTQQEDSAVYLCASSFSTGLNEQFFGPGTRLTVL.

The sample holds many counts of this clonotype. The rearrangement links TRBV29-1 to TRBJ2-7, with TRBD1 matching 10 bases. The CDR3 covers 13 residues. Trimming removed 4 bases from V and 2 bases from J; junction bases left unmatched: 2. Germline CDR1 reads SQVTM; CDR2 reads ANQGSEA. The CDR3 here is CSVVGTGAYEQYF. In DNA form, the CDR3 reads TGCAGCGTTGTGGGGACAGGGGCCTACGAGCAGTACTTC.

This clonotype was seen repeatedly, ten times or more. The chain links TRBV10-3 to TRBJ1-2; D is undetermined. V gave up 11 bases and J gave up 2 bases, with 12 bases separating them. In germline, CDR1 is ENHRY, CDR2 SYGVKD. The CDR3 is made up of 12 amino acids. The CDR3 region has the DNA TGTGCCTCCGGGATTTGGAACTATGGCTACACCTTC. Amino acids: CASGIWNYGYTF.

This clonotype was seen at least ten times. This chain connects TRBV27 to TRBJ2-7; the D is unclear. Trimming left V 0 bases short and J 2 bases short, with 11 bases between. Germline V gives CDR1 MNHEY, CDR2 SMNVEV (reference sequence). The CDR3 runs 15 residues. CDR3 residues: CASSLSPNSPYEQYF. The CDR3 DNA sequence: TGTGCCAGCAGTTTATCCCCGAACTCCCCCTACGAGCAGTACTTC.